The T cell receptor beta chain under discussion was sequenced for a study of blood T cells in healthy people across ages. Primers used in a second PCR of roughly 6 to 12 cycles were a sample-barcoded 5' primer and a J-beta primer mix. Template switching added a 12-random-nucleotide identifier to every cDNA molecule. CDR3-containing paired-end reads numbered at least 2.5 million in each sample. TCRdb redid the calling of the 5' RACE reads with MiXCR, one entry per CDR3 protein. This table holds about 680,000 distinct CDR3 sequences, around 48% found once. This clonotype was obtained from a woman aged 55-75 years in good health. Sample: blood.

The CDR3 sequence is CAIKGDSSYEQYF. Here the CDR3 DNA reads TGTGCCATCAAAGGAGACAGCTCCTACGAGCAGTACTTC. This chain joins TRBV10-3 and TRBJ2-7, with D perhaps matching TRBD1 (5 bases). The V gene's germline CDR1 is ENHRY and CDR2 SYGVKD. The CDR3 is 13 residues long. Trimming shortened V by 7 bases and J by 0 bases, and 10 bases separated the two germline ends.